This record looks at one T cell receptor (beta chain) sequence and its context. This clone's antigen is unknown. No quality values exist for individual bases; no much larger clone is one base distant. From the cysteine through the phenylalanine, the CDR3 covers 16 amino acids. CDR3 DNA is the only sequence kept; it has 48 bases, read in frame from the first base. Via the germline V gene (reference sequence), CDR1 is WNHNN and CDR2 SYGVQD. V is reduced by 3 bases and J by 0 bases, leaving a spacing of 13 bases between them. The sample belongs to a study of cytomegalovirus exposure and HLA in healthy donors (dated by TCRdb to about 2017). As for the study more broadly: According to an earlier analysis of around 600 of the donors, 200 million or so T cells yielded over 90 million unique TCR beta sequences and approximately 300 Gb of sequence data. A separate validation cohort of over a hundred different subjects was used in addition to the approximately 670-subject first cohort. To predict cytomegalovirus infection status, the study combined high-throughput TCR immunosequencing, statistical association of individual TCRs with disease status, and machine learning. A later genetic analysis took genome-wide SNP genotypes for about three fifths of the roughly 700 donors and used that subset as a discovery cohort. An earlier analysis of some 600 of the donors applied high-throughput TCR beta sequencing to assess whether each TCR beta V gene segment acted as functional or pseudogenic. Among 300 to 500 genotyped donors of the cohort, an average of approximately 200,000 unique TCR beta nucleotide sequences was sequenced per donor, of which about 19% were non-productive. The T cell repertoires of some 700 subjects were profiled by immunosequencing and related to cytomegalovirus serostatus. Several DR-DQ haplotypes were handled as single units for association and clustering, since linkage in the cohort was strong. To study patterns of TCR occurrence, a later analysis re-analyzed previously published TCR beta repertoires from 666 donors and added high-resolution HLA genotyping. The genetic ancestry cluster associated with self-reported Caucasian donors included 80% to 90% of the roughly 400 genotyped donors. Every discovery cohort repertoire had been produced on one sequencing platform. Class I and class II HLA loci were covered by the typing at four-digit resolution. The later analysis used no new phenotypic data to find candidate immune exposures, relying instead on TCR beta sequences and their occurrence across donors. An early release covering around 630 HLA-typed donors comprised approximately 300 gigabases of sequencing data and some 79 million unique TCR sequences. The study aimed to test whether signatures of past pathogen exposure could be identified by cataloging public T cell receptors. Donor age, sex, ethnicity and CMV serostatus were collected together with the repertoire data. Typing coverage varied by locus: roughly 620-640 donors for A, B, C, DRB1 and DQB1; 500 to 550 for DQA1; approximately 610 for DPA1; under 490 for DPB1.

Library preparation was by the immunoSEQ multiplex PCR assay. For the multiplex PCR, a mixture combining 60 forward primers for TCR Vbeta segments and 13 reverse primers for TCR Jbeta segments was used. Amplification of the CDR3 region of rearranged TCR beta genes was performed with a multiplex PCR assay on genomic DNA. The amplified TCR beta libraries were sequenced on the Illumina HiSeq System as 87-base-pair reads. In the paper's pipeline: In a later analysis, tens of millions of unique TCR beta chains were counted across the roughly 670 repertoires, and roughly 11 million of these chains were shared by at least two donors. To remove PCR and sequencing errors, raw reads were error-corrected and collapsed into unique sequences using a nearest-neighbor algorithm that merged closely related sequences. CDR3 sequences were aligned to IMGT reference sequences to assign V, D and J gene segments. Each retained sequence needed at least a six-nucleotide match to both a V gene segment and a J gene segment. Rearrangements were classified as productive when the CDR3 lacked stop codons and remained in frame with V and J, and all other rearrangements were classified as non-productive. Following IMGT convention, CDR3 was defined as the stretch from the second conserved V-encoded cysteine to the conserved J-encoded phenylalanine. The earlier analysis of about 620 of the donors excluded sequences that lacked an unambiguous match to a single V gene segment. An earlier analysis of several hundred of the donors called V segments functional above 56.7% productive rearrangements and segregating when the between-donor standard deviation exceeded 5%. A statistical classification framework was developed to diagnose cytomegalovirus status using the catalog of TCR beta chain sequences. V and J gene assignment, in a later analysis, came from comparing TCR nucleotide sequences with IMGT/GENE-DB human TR gene sequences. The TCRdist pipeline was used in a later analysis to assign CDR3 sequences and most-parsimonious VDJ recombination scenarios. In a later analysis, every TCR beta chain was defined by the combination of its CDR3 amino acid sequence and its V-gene family, and reads without a unique V-gene family were dropped. As a way to deal with suspected cross-contamination and a sequencing artifact, a later analysis dropped over 550 nucleotide sequences that were highly shared and had low generation probability. In a later analysis, a clonal expansion index was calculated for each public chain from normalized within-repertoire ranks of inferred template counts. In a later analysis, generation probabilities were computed with a VDJ recombination model fitted to out-of-frame rearrangements, and the resulting probabilities were checked against IGoR. In a later analysis, hypergeometric tests were used to score TCR-TCR, TCR-HLA and TCR-CMV co-occurrence, with a repertoire-size bias correction applied to TCR pairs. In a later analysis, false discovery rates were estimated by permuting HLA or CMV assignments 20 times. In a later analysis, co-occurring TCRs were grouped using DBSCAN, and TCRdist sequence similarity was added for clustering within HLA-allele-positive subsets. For co-occurrence clustering, repertoires with fewer than 30,000 or more than 120,000 public chains were excluded, along with a handful of repertoires with anomalous nucleotide sharing. The immuneACCESS repertoire file appears here via TCRdb, limited to in-frame rearrangements. These files lack a portion of the clones; in checked studies, under half of the deficit traces to unresolved V genes, and the cause of the others is not known. V, J and clone size derive from that table, while D and trimming were established from the DNA sequence. This sample has around 91,000 clones in its table, and just under 80% of those were observed once. Approximately 4.4% of the sample lies in the top ten.

The cohort comprised some 730 healthy bone marrow donors. At the time of sampling, every cohort member was nominally healthy, though immune exposures that went unrecorded were likely present. The donor tested CMV seropositive and was one of the 289 seropositive cohort members. A peripheral blood sample was collected from each donor, and TCR beta sequencing was performed on peripheral blood mononuclear cells. The Qiagen DNeasy Blood Extraction Kit was used to extract genomic DNA from the blood cell samples. The investigation overall reported the following: A later genetic analysis reported fewer N-insertions in productive TCRs among donors in an Asian-associated ancestry cluster than the roughly 700-donor mean. According to a later analysis, most CMV-associated TCR beta chains appeared to be HLA-restricted, and the HLA associations seemed to be driven largely by CMV exposure. A cluster of highly shared sequence variants was judged likely to be a technical artifact of the sequencing pipeline. An association between a missense DCLRE1C variant and V-gene and J-gene trimming of TCR beta chains was found in a later genetic analysis and replicated in an independent cohort. In vitro tests confirmed that a few of the cytomegalovirus-associated TCR beta chains recognize cytomegalovirus antigens. Sequencing depth was assumed to be roughly uniform across donors in the presence/absence analyses, though that assumption may not hold. Some IMGT-functional V segments, including TRBV6-2 and TRBV6-3, could not be told apart with the 87-base-pair reads, so those segments were excluded. A further reported finding was that TCR beta sequences accurately predicted the HLA-A and HLA-B alleles for most subjects in the first cohort. In a later analysis, TCR association rates were found to vary across HLA loci, with the most associated TCRs seen for DRB1 alleles and the fewest for HLA-C alleles. Because counts were too low, about 15 rarely observed V segments, including chromosome 9 orphons, were left out of the earlier analysis of 587 of the donors. According to the authors, the approach could potentially be generalized to other disease states and immunological phenotypes. Cytomegalovirus status was reported to be diagnosed by the classifier with high specificity and sensitivity in both the original and validation cohorts. Compared with equally common non-associated chains, HLA-associated TCR beta chains in a later analysis were more clonally expanded and had lower generation probabilities. According to a later analysis, parvovirus B19, influenza, CMV and Epstein-Barr virus appeared linked to several top co-occurrence clusters. When HLA alleles, especially DR and DQ, strongly co-occurred, TCR associations were difficult to assign to individual alleles. At a false discovery rate of 0.05, a later analysis linked about 16,000 TCR beta sequences to specific HLA alleles. While some public TCRs were present in many individuals, most TCR sequences turned up only very rarely across donors. Correlated functional status among segregating V segments might reflect linkage disequilibrium, but an unknown experimental factor could not be ruled out. The only immune exposure information available for the cohort was CMV serostatus. The study listed 164 TCR beta chains as associated with cytomegalovirus. Only TCR beta chains were sequenced in this cohort, and the absence of alpha or paired-chain data limited detectable features. HLA typing was unavailable for some donors at each locus, so association tests used only the typed subset. In an earlier analysis of around 600 of the donors, most TCR beta V segments were observed in productive rearrangements about 87% or about 30% of the time, broadly matching IMGT annotations.

Here the chain combines TRBV10-1 and TRBJ2-3; no D gene can be assigned with confidence. The clonotype originates from a male donor in good health and CMV-seropositive. Sample: PBMCs. CDR3 loop: CASSDSFGPSTDTQYF. The DNA sequence is TGCGCCAGCAGTGACTCTTTTGGGCCAAGCACAGATACGCAGTATTTT.